This T cell receptor beta chain came from a study of beta chain features in type 1 diabetes. The study, taken as a whole, reports: Researchers report that Type 1 diabetes patients had moderately but significantly shorter TCRB CDR3s across all four CD4+ subsets.

In regard to this clone: Its target is unknown.

As every portion of the isolated RNA was reverse transcribed, the sequencing read expressed TCRB transcripts. Average reads for naive, central memory and regulatory T cell samples were several million. Assay used: immunoSEQ multiplex PCR; TCRdb lists only in-frame clones, some missing. The sample includes hundreds of thousands of clones, about 16% of them seen just once. The CDR3 loop spans 14 amino acids. V was pared by 4 bases and J by 4 bases, with 6 bases of the junction left unmatched. Germline V gene sequence: CDR1 LNHDA, CDR2 SQIVND (reference sequence). The J gene is TRBJ1-2, the V gene TRBV19; 7 bases map to TRBD1. The TCR originated in a man younger than 35 in good health. The sample consisted of naive CD4+ T cells from blood. The CDR3 DNA follows: TGTGCCAGTAGTACGACAGGGTACGGCTATGGCTACACCTTC. It is translated as CASSTTGYGYGYTF.